The clone carrying this T cell receptor (beta chain) was counted a few times. V was cut by 2 bases and J by 0 bases, with 7 bases left in between. CDR1 and CDR2 (germline): KGHSH, LQKENI. There are 14 residues in the CDR3. Some clones are missing from TCRdb's copy, which holds only in-frame ones; the method was immunoSEQ multiplex PCR. Of some 1,100,000 clones in the sample, 78% were seen once. The data were taken from a study of shared clonotypes between healthy human individuals. The sequenced sample was memory CD4+ T cells from PBMCs. Indicated subset: CD45RA-negative fraction. The J gene is TRBJ1-2, the V gene TRBV18; D unclear. The sequence derives from a man aged 18 to 30 in good health. Some clones in this sample may be carry-over from other donors' samples. CDR3 bases: TGTGCCAGCTCACCAGTCTCGGCTAACTATGGCTACACCTTC. Protein: CASSPVSANYGYTF.